A selection of T cell receptor beta chains follows, all from one sample in a study of T cell responses to AZD1222 COVID-19 vaccine. The method was immunoSEQ multiplex PCR; TCRdb's version includes in-frame clones alone and lacks a portion of them. The table lists about 120,000 clones, around 94% of them singletons. This sample comprised peripheral blood, obtained on day 0 of AZD1222 vaccination. These receptors originate from an adult in good health. Each CDR3 is given with its conserved first and last residue. Clone size is not always given. Where it is, it says once, few, many or a class for expanded clones.

TRBJ1-2 | TRBV18 | once | CASSPLDGGGDGYTF
TRBJ1-4 | TRBV9 | once | CASSVAGGGRLFF
TRBJ1-4 | TRBV3-1/TRBV3-2 | . | CASSHLPGQANEKLFF
TRBJ1-3 | TRBV19 | . | CASSFRQGAGGNTIYF
TRBJ1-2 | TRBV6-1 | . | CASSEIAAYGYTF
TRBJ2-1 | TRBV7-6 | . | CASSLRAGGYNEQFF
TRBJ1-2 | TRBV18 | . | CASSQRTGIPYGYTF
TRBJ1-2 | TRBV12-5 | . | CASGLVLRTGGYSHYGYTF
TRBJ1-1 | TRBV29-1 | . | CSVTLVGMNTEAFF
TRBJ1-2 | TRBV5-1 | . | CASSLTANYGYTF